These T cell receptor beta chains were read from a single sample in a study of T cells in Graves' hyperthyroidism and ophthalmopathy. A single record per CDR3 protein comes from TCRdb applying MiXCR to the multiplex PCR reads. Seen here are around 350,000 distinct CDR3 sequences, over 10% observed once, and the top ten hold about 9.1%. The sample was blood. The receptors originated from a young woman with Graves' hyperthyroidism. CDR3s include the opening cysteine and the closing phenylalanine or tryptophan. D genes are given only for firm matches. For some rows the clone size is stated as once, few or many, or as a class when expanded; others skip it.

v_gene: TRBV6-1; abundance: few; j_gene: TRBJ1-2; d_gene: -; CDR3aa: CASSRPSNPNYGYTF; CDR3nt: TGTGCCAGCAGTAGACCATCCAACCCTAACTATGGCTACACCTTC
v_gene: TRBV19; abundance: many; j_gene: TRBJ1-2; d_gene: -; CDR3aa: CASRMTGEANYGYTF; CDR3nt: TGTGCCAGTAGAATGACAGGCGAAGCTAACTATGGCTACACCTTC
v_gene: TRBV11-2; abundance: -; j_gene: TRBJ2-3; d_gene: -; CDR3aa: CASSPSGFYTQYF; CDR3nt: TGTGCCAGCAGCCCCTCTGGGTTCTATACGCAGTATTTT
v_gene: TRBV27; abundance: few; j_gene: TRBJ1-6; d_gene: -; CDR3aa: CASSLRRGTPLHF; CDR3nt: TGTGCCAGCAGCCTAAGGAGGGGAACACCCCTCCACTTT
v_gene: TRBV5-1; abundance: -; j_gene: TRBJ1-6; d_gene: -; CDR3aa: CASSSEESSYNSPLHF; CDR3nt: TGCGCCAGCAGCTCCGAAGAGAGCTCCTATAATTCACCCCTCCACTTT
v_gene: TRBV12-3/TRBV12-4; abundance: many; j_gene: TRBJ2-1; d_gene: TRBD2; CDR3aa: CASSLFGTMLGSYNEQFF; CDR3nt: TGTGCCAGCAGTTTATTCGGGACTATGCTTGGCTCCTACAATGAGCAGTTCTTC
v_gene: TRBV28; abundance: many; j_gene: TRBJ1-1; d_gene: -; CDR3aa: CASRHPPTEAFF; CDR3nt: TGTGCCAGCAGGCACCCTCCCACTGAAGCTTTCTTT
v_gene: TRBV19; abundance: -; j_gene: TRBJ1-5; d_gene: -; CDR3aa: CASSVLAAQGNQPQHF; CDR3nt: TGTGCCAGTAGTGTCCTGGCCGCCCAGGGGAATCAGCCCCAGCATTTT
v_gene: TRBV11-2; abundance: many; j_gene: TRBJ1-2; d_gene: -; CDR3aa: CASSRDGNRGNPNYGYTF; CDR3nt: TGTGCCAGCAGCCGAGACGGAAACCGGGGGAATCCTAACTATGGCTACACCTTC
v_gene: TRBV12-3/TRBV12-4; abundance: many; j_gene: TRBJ2-7; d_gene: -; CDR3aa: CASSLVHRHEQYF; CDR3nt: TGTGCCAGCAGTTTAGTTCACCGGCACGAGCAGTACTTC
v_gene: TRBV2; abundance: many; j_gene: TRBJ2-6; d_gene: -; CDR3aa: CASSQGLSGANVLTF; CDR3nt: TGTGCCAGCAGCCAGGGGCTATCCGGGGCCAACGTCCTGACTTTC
v_gene: TRBV11-1; abundance: many; j_gene: TRBJ2-5; d_gene: -; CDR3aa: CASSSYRVWETQYF; CDR3nt: TGTGCCAGCAGCTCGTACAGGGTCTGGGAGACCCAGTACTTC
v_gene: TRBV6-1; abundance: many; j_gene: TRBJ1-1; d_gene: TRBD1; CDR3aa: CASGRTGGSEAFF; CDR3nt: TGTGCCAGCGGGCGGACAGGTGGCTCTGAAGCTTTCTTT
v_gene: TRBV29-1; abundance: many; j_gene: TRBJ2-3; d_gene: -; CDR3aa: CSSQGWGAPDTQYF; CDR3nt: TGCAGCTCACAGGGATGGGGAGCGCCAGATACGCAGTATTTT
v_gene: TRBV4-3; abundance: many; j_gene: TRBJ2-1; d_gene: -; CDR3aa: CASSQGSGSANNEQFF; CDR3nt: TGCGCCAGCAGCCAAGGGTCCGGTTCCGCGAACAATGAGCAGTTCTTC
v_gene: TRBV13; abundance: -; j_gene: TRBJ1-6; d_gene: -; CDR3aa: CASSSRVGNSPLHF; CDR3nt: TGTGCCAGCAGCTCGCGGGTGGGCAATTCACCCCTCCACTTT
v_gene: TRBV10-3; abundance: many; j_gene: TRBJ1-4; d_gene: -; CDR3aa: CATSLASPNEKLFF; CDR3nt: TGTGCCACCTCTTTGGCGTCTCCTAATGAAAAACTGTTTTTT
v_gene: TRBV2; abundance: many; j_gene: TRBJ2-2; d_gene: TRBD2; CDR3aa: CASSFPSGIGELFF; CDR3nt: TGTGCCAGCAGCTTCCCTAGCGGGATCGGGGAGCTGTTTTTT
v_gene: TRBV10-3; abundance: many; j_gene: TRBJ1-2; d_gene: TRBD1; CDR3aa: CAISQRTGLDYGYTF; CDR3nt: TGTGCCATCAGTCAAAGGACAGGGTTGGACTATGGCTACACCTTC
v_gene: TRBV20-1; abundance: many; j_gene: TRBJ2-3; d_gene: -; CDR3aa: CSARRQTSTDTQYF; CDR3nt: TGCAGTGCTAGACGACAAACTAGCACAGATACGCAGTATTTT
v_gene: TRBV10-2; abundance: few; j_gene: TRBJ2-3; d_gene: -; CDR3aa: CASSEGRVSTGLDTQYF; CDR3nt: TGCGCCAGCAGTGAGGGGCGGGTGAGCACGGGTTTAGATACGCAGTATTTT
v_gene: TRBV7-9; abundance: many; j_gene: TRBJ1-5; d_gene: -; CDR3aa: CASSSIDSNQPQHF; CDR3nt: TGTGCCAGCAGCTCAATTGATAGCAATCAGCCCCAGCATTTT
v_gene: TRBV28; abundance: -; j_gene: TRBJ2-7; d_gene: -; CDR3aa: CASSFRDYNEQYF; CDR3nt: TGTGCCAGCAGTTTTCGTGATTACAATGAGCAGTACTTC
v_gene: TRBV6-4; abundance: -; j_gene: TRBJ2-5; d_gene: -; CDR3aa: CASSAQGLQETQYF; CDR3nt: TGTGCCAGCAGTGCCCAAGGGTTACAAGAGACCCAGTACTTC